This TCR beta chain was retrieved from a study of blood T cells in healthy people across ages. CDR3 size: 14 residues. CDR1 and CDR2 from the germline V gene are SGHRS and YFSETQ. Trimming removed 1 base at V and 2 bases at J, with 9 bases between. Study findings and constraints: Per million T cells, the diversity of TCR beta decreased roughly linearly as age advanced.

Per sample, a minimum of 6 million PBMCs were isolated. This clonotype was detected a few times. What it binds is not known. Together with a sample-barcoded 5' primer, a J-beta primer mix was included in a second PCR lasting roughly 6 to 12 cycles. TCRdb used MiXCR to reprocess the 5' RACE reads, holding one entry per CDR3 protein. The sample records under 1,000,000 distinct CDR3 sequences, 36% being singletons. The J gene is TRBJ1-2, the V gene TRBV5-1; D is unresolved. The clonotype was recovered from a man aged 18 to 29 in good health. The sequencing sample was made of blood. In nucleotides, the CDR3 is TGCGCCAGCAGCTTGAAAACCGAAAACTATGGCTACACCTTC. As protein: CASSLKTENYGYTF.